This T cell receptor (beta chain) came from a study of cytotoxic CD8 clonotypes in ibrutinib-treated CLL. TCRdb's table, derived via immunoSEQ multiplex PCR, lists solely in-frame clones and lacks some. The sample lists 20,000 to 30,000 clones; around 69% were seen once. The CDR3 totals 16 residues. Trimming took 2 bases from V and 4 from J, leaving 17 bases between them. The germline gives CDR1 SGDLS, CDR2 YYNGEE. Here the sequenced sample was PBMCs, taken at disease progression, from a patient treated with ibrutinib. This clonotype was sampled from a human donor with chronic lymphocytic leukemia. The chain carries TRBV9 and TRBJ2-3, with D possibly matching TRBD1 (5 bases). The CDR3 nucleotides are TGTGCCAGCAGCGTGACCGCTCTAAGGGGTCCAGATACGCAGTATTTT. Its protein product is CASSVTALRGPDTQYF.